What follows are 12 T cell receptor beta chains derived from one specimen sequenced in a study of blood T cell repertoires in COVID-19. Repertoires were generated with immunoSEQ multiplex PCR, while TCRdb's copy carries only in-frame clones and drops some. The sample yields hundreds of thousands of clones, about 88% seen once. The specimen was PBMCs or T cells enriched from blood (not recorded which). The receptor source for this set is a woman younger than 30 who had been exposed to COVID-19.

This chain joins TRBV4-1 and TRBJ2-1; 8 bases are shared with TRBD2. Germline V CDR1 and CDR2: MGHRA, YSYEKL. This CDR3 has 17 amino acids. V lost 4 bases to trimming and J lost 9 bases; unmatched junction nucleotides: 17. CDR3 nucleotides: TGCGCCAGCAGCCCCCACGGTGGGTCGGGGGGGCACGGTGAGCAGTTCTTC. The encoded protein is CASSPHGGSGGHGEQFF.

This rearrangement joins TRBV5-1 to TRBJ2-7; the D is unclear. Germline V gives CDR1 SGHRS, CDR2 YFSETQ. The germline V and J ends were trimmed by 4 bases and 0 bases, with 11 bases remaining between them. The CDR3 contains 14 residues. Here the CDR3 reads CASSLEPSSYEQYF. The CDR3 DNA reads TGCGCCAGCAGCCTGGAACCGAGCTCCTACGAGCAGTACTTC.

The V gene is TRBV19, the J gene TRBJ1-1; 7 positions agree with TRBD1. The CDR3 spans 13 residues. V trimming: 8 bases; J trimming: 6 bases; junction bases outside the gene matches: 9. Germline values: CDR1 LNHDA, CDR2 SQIVND (reference sequence). DNA for the CDR3: TGTGCCAGTGGCGCAGGGGGAGGTGCTGAAGCTTTCTTT. It is translated as CASGAGGGAEAFF.

The chain recombines TRBV28 with TRBJ1-6, with a tentative D call TRBD1 (5 bases). The germline V and J ends were trimmed by 5 bases and 7 bases, with 18 bases remaining between them. The germline V gene has CDR1 MDHEN and CDR2 SYDVKM. The CDR3 runs 16 residues. The CDR3 sequence is CASSDARRGRNSPLHF. The CDR3 region has the DNA TGTGCCAGCAGTGACGCGCGCCGGGGGAGGAATTCACCCCTCCACTTT.

The chain recombines TRBV28 with TRBJ2-7; the match to TRBD1 covers 9 bases. J lost 5 bases, V lost 2 bases, and 4 bases had no gene match. The CDR3 is made up of 14 amino acids. Germline values: CDR1 MDHEN, CDR2 SYDVKM. The CDR3 DNA follows: TGTGCCAGCAGTTTAGGGACAGGGCTTAACGAGCAGTACTTC. Translating it yields CASSLGTGLNEQYF. The full variable domain, its missing parts supplied by reference TRBV28 and TRBJ2-7, is DVKVTQSSRYLVKRTGEKVFLECVQDMDHENMFWYRQDPGLGLRLIYFSYDVKMKEKGDIPEGYSVSREKKERFSLILESASTNQTSMYLCASSLGTGLNEQYFGPGTRLTVT.

The chain has TRBV19 and TRBJ1-1, with D tentatively TRBD1 (6 bases). The CDR3 spans 13 residues. CDR1 LNHDA and CDR2 SQIVND come from the germline V gene (reference sequence). Trimming removed 5 bases at V and 1 base at J, with 8 bases between. The CDR3 nucleotides are TGTGCCAGTAGTGAGGACAGGAACACTGAAGCTTTCTTT. It is translated as CASSEDRNTEAFF.

The V call is TRBV25-1, the J call TRBJ2-3, with D unresolved. CDR3 length equals 14 residues. V lost 4 bases to trimming and J lost 0 bases, with 8 bases between them. Germline assignment: CDR1 MGHDK and CDR2 SYGVNS. DNA for the CDR3: TGTGCCAGCAGTGTGGCGGCTAGCACAGATACGCAGTATTTT. Its translation: CASSVAASTDTQYF.

V gene TRBV4-1 combines with J gene TRBJ2-7; tentatively, D is TRBD2 (5 bases). The CDR3 covers 15 residues. Per the germline V gene, CDR1 is MGHRA and CDR2 is YSYEKL. Trimming shortened V by 1 base and J by 4 bases, and 14 bases separated the two germline ends. The CDR3 is CASSQVHPDWYEQYF. The CDR3 DNA reads TGCGCCAGCAGCCAAGTTCACCCGGACTGGTACGAGCAGTACTTC.

The chain links TRBV19 to TRBJ2-7, with D perhaps TRBD2 (6 bases). Trimming shortened V by 8 bases and J by 2 bases, and 10 bases separated the two germline ends. Germline CDR1 and CDR2: LNHDA and SQIVND (reference sequence). The CDR3 consists of 12 residues. The CDR3 loop is CASAGLTYEQYF. DNA of the CDR3: TGTGCCAGTGCGGGACTCACCTACGAGCAGTACTTC.

The chain is built from TRBV7-2 and TRBJ2-1; possibly TRBD2 for D (6 bases). V was cut by 6 bases and J by 4 bases, with 19 bases left in between. Germline CDR1 reads SGHTA; CDR2 reads FQGNSA. CDR3 length: 16 amino acids. The chain's CDR3 is CASRPWGGGGYNEQFF. The CDR3 nucleotides are TGTGCCAGCAGACCCTGGGGAGGTGGGGGGTACAATGAGCAGTTCTTC.

The J gene is TRBJ1-1, the V gene TRBV5-5; TRBD1 aligns across 7 bases. Germline CDR1 is SGHKS and CDR2 is YYEKEE (reference sequence). With 2 bases clipped from V and 7 bases from J, the junction kept 5 bases outside the gene matches. CDR3 length equals 13 residues. CDR3 nucleotides: TGTGCCAGCAGCTTAATCCGGGACAGTGAAGCTTTCTTT. Amino acid sequence: CASSLIRDSEAFF.

The chain couples TRBV2 to TRBJ1-6; 9 bases line up with TRBD1. Germline trimming cut 0 bases from V and 14 bases from J; bases unmatched to any gene: 11. Looked up from germline, CDR1 is SNHLY and CDR2 is FYNNEI. The CDR3 consists of 16 residues. The CDR3 DNA reads TGTGCCAGCAGTGAAGCCGGGACAGGGCCTTTCGTGACCCTCCACTTT. It translates to CASSEAGTGPFVTLHF.